The 4 T cell receptor beta chains below were found in one sample sequenced in a study of T cell changes during pregnancy in multiple sclerosis. TCRdb's table, derived via immunoSEQ multiplex PCR, lists solely in-frame clones and lacks some. The table shows 80,000 to 95,000 clones, with over 90% occurring only once. The sequenced sample was peripheral blood, obtained in the second trimester of pregnancy. Receptor source: a female donor with multiple sclerosis, enrolled in a pregnancy study.

The chain carries TRBV25-1 and TRBJ1-2, with 8 bases matching TRBD1. The V and J ends lost 3 bases and 2 bases, in that order; junction bases with no gene match: 5. Germline V gene sequence: CDR1 MGHDK, CDR2 SYGVNS. CDR3 length: 15 amino acids. CDR3 protein: CASSDSNRGNYGYTF. The CDR3 nucleotides are TGTGCCAGCAGTGATTCGAACAGGGGGAACTATGGCTACACCTTC.

This clone was seen just once. The chain recombines TRBV28 with TRBJ2-1; 10 nucleotides align to TRBD2. CDR3 size: 16 residues. Germline V gene lookup returns CDR1 MDHEN and CDR2 SYDVKM. After removal of 2 bases from V and 1 base from J, the junction contained 2 bases not matched to a gene. The CDR3 region is CASSLLLAGSYNEQFF. In DNA form, the CDR3 reads TGTGCCAGCAGTTTACTACTAGCGGGGTCCTACAATGAGCAGTTCTTC.

The rearrangement links TRBV11-2 to TRBJ2-7; TRBD2 matches at 11 bases. CDR3 length equals 15 residues. The ends lost 2 bases at V and 5 bases at J; junction bases unmatched: 5. Germline V gene lookup returns CDR1 SGHAT and CDR2 FQNNGV. The CDR3 loop reads CASSLLAGGANEQYF. DNA for the CDR3: TGTGCCAGCAGCTTACTAGCGGGAGGTGCCAACGAGCAGTACTTC.

This clone was detected only once. The chain combines TRBV5-1 with TRBJ2-1; possible D gene TRBD1, 5 bases. Trimming cost V 0 bases and J 2 bases, with 6 bases left between them. CDR3 length: 14 amino acids. CDR1 SGHRS and CDR2 YFSETQ come from the germline V gene. The CDR3 region is CASSLGQPYNEQFF. The DNA for the CDR3 is TGCGCCAGCAGCTTGGGACAGCCCTACAATGAGCAGTTCTTC.